The clone carrying this TCR beta chain occurred a few times. Its specificity is not known. One entry per CDR3 protein results from TCRdb running MiXCR on the 5' RACE reads. This table has roughly 200,000 distinct CDR3 sequences, about a fifth appearing once. The data are from a study of T-cell memory formation after mild COVID-19. The overall study: For the most part, TCR clusters were specific to one donor.

The study's findings and limits: Clones contracting day 15 to 85 were balanced CD4/CD8; later expanders leaned CD4+. Contracting CD4+ clones lay largely in CM and EM, with CD8+ ones residing in EMRA. Some responding clones appeared in pre-infection memory, suggesting cross-reactive memory joined.

The CDR3 length is 15 residues. The germline V and J ends were trimmed by 1 base and 0 bases, with 7 bases remaining between them. Germline-derived CDR1 and CDR2 are LGHDT and YNNKEL (reference sequence). The sequence derives from an adult woman who had mild COVID-19 (a few samples of this study predate the infection). Cell type and time point are not known. The sequenced sample consisted of PBMCs or a T cell subset sorted from them (not recorded which). The chain joins TRBV3-1 to TRBJ2-1; D is possibly TRBD2 (6 bases). The DNA for the CDR3 is TGTGCCAGCAGCCAAGGGGACTCCTCCTACAATGAGCAGTTCTTC. Translated: CASSQGDSSYNEQFF.